These 16 T cell receptor beta chains were all obtained from the same sample, sequenced in a study of control samples from healthy donors and cancer patients. The data were produced by immunoSEQ multiplex PCR, yet TCRdb's version contains in-frame clones alone and is incomplete. Found here are more than 75,000 clones, nearly 90% of them singletons; the top ten hold less than 7%. Sequencing input: blood. The receptors shown here come from a man aged 50-59 years in good health.

This chain links TRBV28 with TRBJ2-5; D gene unclear. The V gene's germline CDR1 is MDHEN and CDR2 SYDVKM. V was pared by 2 bases and J by 4 bases, with 8 bases between. This CDR3 comprises 13 residues. The CDR3: CASSLGPVETQYF. The CDR3 bases are TGTGCCAGCAGTTTAGGTCCGGTAGAGACCCAGTACTTC.

This rearrangement joins TRBV5-1 to TRBJ1-1; TRBD1 agrees at 7 bases. The CDR3 spans 16 residues. The V gene's germline CDR1 is SGHRS and CDR2 YFSETQ. The junction had 8 bases not matched to a gene; V was cut back by 2 bases and J by 1 base. The CDR3 DNA follows: TGCGCCAGCAGCTTTGTCCCGACAGGGACGAACACTGAAGCTTTCTTT. Its translation: CASSFVPTGTNTEAFF.

V gene TRBV9 combines with J gene TRBJ2-1; 9 bases match TRBD2. Germline CDR1 reads SGDLS; CDR2 reads YYNGEE. V gave up 5 bases and J gave up 7 bases; unmatched junction bases: 13. This CDR3 has 16 residues. As DNA, the CDR3 is TGTGCCAGCAGTCGGCGGGGGGGCCAGTCAGAGAATGAGCAGTTCTTC. It yields the protein CASSRRGGQSENEQFF. Drawing the rest from reference TRBV9 and TRBJ2-1, the complete variable domain is DSGVTQTPKHLITATGQRVTLRCSPRSGDLSVYWYQQSLDQGLQFLIQYYNGEERAKGNILERFSAQQFPDLHSELNLSSLELGDSALYFCASSRRGGQSENEQFFGPGTRLTVL.

This clone has only one observation. The CDR3 region has the DNA TGTGCCAGCAGTAAGGCGGGGGGGCCATGGGCAGATACGCAGTATTTT. This codes for CASSKAGGPWADTQYF. J is TRBJ2-3 and V is TRBV27; 9 bases are a match to TRBD2. V gave up 5 bases and J gave up 4 bases; unmatched junction bases: 10. CDR3 length: 16 amino acids. The germline V gene has CDR1 MNHEY and CDR2 SMNVEV (reference sequence).

This clone was seen a single time. V and J are TRBV5-1 and TRBJ1-6; D might be TRBD1 (5 bases). The germline V and J ends were trimmed by 4 bases and 10 bases, with 18 bases remaining between them. This CDR3 contains 15 residues. Looked up from germline, CDR1 is SGHRS and CDR2 is YFSETQ. CDR3 in amino acids: CASSRDGQEESPLHF. The CDR3, as DNA: TGCGCCAGCAGCCGGGACGGCCAGGAAGAATCACCCCTCCACTTT.

As concerns this clone: This CDR3 is also generated by other DNA sequences in the sample. This sequence joins TRBV5-1 and TRBJ1-1; perhaps TRBD1 as D (6 bases). Germline V CDR1 and CDR2: SGHRS, YFSETQ. This CDR3 contains 15 residues. V dropped 0 bases and J dropped 2 bases, with 11 bases sitting between them. The CDR3 nucleotides are TGCGCCAGCAGCTTGGTGTCAGGGGCCAACACTGAAGCTTTCTTT. Translated: CASSLVSGANTEAFF.

The rearrangement uses TRBV13 and TRBJ1-1; TRBD1 matches at 10 bases. The CDR3 runs 17 residues. Trimming cost V 3 bases and J 3 bases; bases outside gene matches: 10. Germline-derived CDR1 and CDR2 are PRHDT and FYEKMQ (reference sequence). The CDR3 DNA is TGTGCCAGCAGCTTTACCCGGACAGGGGGGCGACACACTGAAGCTTTCTTT. Translation gives CASSFTRTGGRHTEAFF.

The rearrangement joins TRBV6-5 to TRBJ1-6, with 9 nucleotides matching TRBD1. The CDR3 loop spans 15 amino acids. Germline values: CDR1 MNHEY, CDR2 SVGAGI. The ends lost 7 bases at V and 7 bases at J; junction bases unmatched: 8. The CDR3 sequence: CASNQQGARNSPLHF. CDR3 DNA sequence: TGTGCCAGCAACCAACAGGGGGCGCGGAATTCACCCCTCCACTTT.

V and J are TRBV30 and TRBJ2-3; 7 bases align to TRBD2. The CDR3 is 14 amino acids. V lost 4 bases, J lost 4 bases, and 8 bases stayed unmatched. Germline V CDR1 and CDR2: GTSNPN, SVGIG (reference sequence). Here the CDR3 reads CAWMRGGWADTQYF. CDR3 bases: TGTGCCTGGATGAGGGGAGGGTGGGCAGATACGCAGTATTTT.

V gene TRBV12-3 or TRBV12-4 combines with J gene TRBJ2-5; tentative D call: TRBD1 (6 bases). The length of the CDR3 is 13 residues. V was trimmed by 6 bases and J by 4 bases, leaving 12 bases between them. The CDR3 loop reads CASRKQGVETQYF. CDR3 bases: TGTGCCAGCAGGAAACAGGGTGTAGAGACCCAGTACTTC.

The chain recombines TRBV4-1 with TRBJ2-2, with 8 bases aligning to TRBD1. CDR1 and CDR2 from the germline V gene are MGHRA and YSYEKL. There are 15 residues in the CDR3. V lost 4 bases and J lost 8; bases outside the gene matches: 9. CDR3: CASSLIQGAGGELFF. CDR3 bases: TGCGCCAGCAGCCTAATTCAGGGGGCGGGTGGGGAGCTGTTTTTT.

The J gene is TRBJ1-6, the V gene TRBV30, with 8 nucleotides matching TRBD1. V lost 5 bases, J lost 5 bases, and 8 bases stayed unmatched. CDR1 and CDR2 (germline): GTSNPN, SVGIG (reference sequence). CDR3 length equals 15 residues. CDR3 loop: CAWGRGTGNNSPLHF. CDR3 nucleotide sequence: TGTGCCTGGGGGAGAGGGACAGGAAATAATTCACCCCTCCACTTT.

The rearrangement uses TRBV24-1 and TRBJ2-1, with unresolved D. V was cut by 4 bases and J by 5 bases, with 11 bases left in between. The CDR3 consists of 14 residues. CDR1 is KGHDR, CDR2 SFDVKD, per germline. The CDR3 DNA follows: TGTGCCACCAGTGACCCATACACAGACAATGAGCAGTTCTTC. Residues: CATSDPYTDNEQFF.

The V gene is TRBV5-1, the J gene TRBJ2-5; D might be TRBD1 (5 bases). CDR3 length: 13 amino acids. Trimming shortened V by 0 bases and J by 2 bases, and 5 bases separated the two germline ends. Germline V gene lookup returns CDR1 SGHRS and CDR2 YFSETQ. CDR3 residues: CASSLGQQETQYF. The CDR3 bases are TGCGCCAGCAGCTTGGGACAGCAAGAGACCCAGTACTTC.

The V and J genes are TRBV5-1 and TRBJ2-2; no clear D gene. Germline CDR1 is SGHRS and CDR2 is YFSETQ. The CDR3 runs to 19 residues. V lost 6 bases, J lost 0 bases, and 24 bases lay in between. CDR3 sequence (DNA): TGCGCCAGCATGTCCCTCCGGCGACCGACGAAGGCGAACACCGGGGAGCTGTTTTTT. Amino acid sequence: CASMSLRRPTKANTGELFF.

V usage is TRBV11-3 and J usage is TRBJ2-7; the D gene is possibly TRBD1 (6 bases). This CDR3 spans 15 amino acids. V was cut by 4 bases and J by 3 bases, with 16 bases left in between. From germline, CDR1 is SGHNT and CDR2 YENEEA. The CDR3 sequence: CASSSSGQGHYEQYF. The CDR3 bases are TGTGCCAGCAGCTCCTCGGGGCAGGGGCACTACGAGCAGTACTTC.